This TCR beta chain was identified in a study of T cell repertoires in cytomegalovirus infection. Study details: The authors used CMV epitopes that were HLA-C-restricted (recently identified) and HLA-B-restricted (well studied). Indicated by public TCR beta signatures were CMV infection and matching HLA type. Points from the study as a whole: Cumulated frequencies of public TCR beta families served to identify carriers of CMV plus the relevant HLA. Dominating the ex vivo response were TCR beta clonotypes that were CMV-specific and HLA-C-restricted.

TCRdb re-called the reads through MiXCR, storing one row per CDR3 protein. The sample lists 450,000 to 600,000 distinct CDR3 sequences, around 30% seen once, with 17% in the top ten. Turning to this clonotype: As yet, its antigen is unknown.

The CDR3 loop spans 15 amino acids. V was shortened by 5 bases and J by 4 bases, with 17 bases between the two germline ends. Per the germline V gene, CDR1 is SGHTA and CDR2 is FQGNSA. The TCR sequence derives from a human donor in good health (CMV status not recorded). Some clones in this sample may be carry-over from other donors' samples. The chain employs TRBV7-2 and TRBJ2-5, with D maybe TRBD2 (6 bases). Sequenced material: cultured PBMCs, taken from culture after CMV antigen stimulation. CDR3 amino acids: CASSLRLVRGETQYF. The CDR3 DNA reads TGTGCCAGCAGCCTCAGACTAGTGAGGGGAGAGACCCAGTACTTC.